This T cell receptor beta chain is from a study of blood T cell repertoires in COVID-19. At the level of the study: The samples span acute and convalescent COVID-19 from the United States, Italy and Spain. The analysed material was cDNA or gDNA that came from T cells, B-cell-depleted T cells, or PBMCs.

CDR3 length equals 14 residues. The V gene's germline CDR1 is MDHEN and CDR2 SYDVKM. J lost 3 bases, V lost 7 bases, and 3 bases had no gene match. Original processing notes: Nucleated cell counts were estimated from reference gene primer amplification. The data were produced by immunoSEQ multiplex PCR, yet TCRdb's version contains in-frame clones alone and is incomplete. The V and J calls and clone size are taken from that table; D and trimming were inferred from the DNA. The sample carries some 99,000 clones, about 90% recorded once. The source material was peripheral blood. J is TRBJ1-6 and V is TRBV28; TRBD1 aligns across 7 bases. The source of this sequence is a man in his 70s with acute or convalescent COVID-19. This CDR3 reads CASNRGNYNSPLHF. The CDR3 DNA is TGTGCCAGCAACAGGGGCAACTATAATTCACCCCTCCACTTT.